Sequencing of this TCR beta chain was carried out in a study of CD8 T cells in ankylosing spondylitis (dated by TCRdb to 2015 to 2018). Regarding the research as a whole: T cell receptor beta repertoires were profiled in healthy donors and ankylosing spondylitis patients so that disease-linked TCR variants could be found. In total, the full study cohort was made up of over a hundred healthy donors and 25 to 30 ankylosing spondylitis patients. Peripheral blood was sampled, and synovial fluid was additionally collected from ankylosing spondylitis patients.

The sample was run on an Illumina HiSeq 2500. TCR beta libraries were prepared by quantitative 5'-RACE with molecular barcodes. The published analysis was carried out like this. A new computational method based on a probabilistic model of VDJ rearrangement was used to identify disease-linked TCR variants. TCRdb redid the processing of the public reads, applying fastp at Q25 and MiXCR, and retained in-frame beta chains. For every CDR3 protein sequence, its rows merge into one entry that carries the most common genes and DNA. These V and J calls derive from TCRdb rather than the authors' analysis. The sample table lists some 140,000 distinct CDR3 sequences, around 6.6% of them with a count of one. The ten largest account for around 12% of the sample. The V and J ends are trimmed by 8 bases and 9 bases, leaving 14 bases between them. The CDR3 holds 12 amino acids from the cysteine to the phenylalanine. Of the read, only the CDR3 DNA is kept; its 36 bases are in frame from base 1. CDR1 and CDR2, per the germline V gene, are SGHTA and FQGNSA.

On the study overall, not on this receptor specifically: According to the report, matched synovial fluid samples from ankylosing spondylitis patients were significantly enriched for the disease-linked clones. The disease-linked clones had a CD8+ phenotype and were found at relatively low frequencies in peripheral blood. Some motif variants were previously reported in synovial fluid and blood of reactive arthritis patients, suggesting common disease-initiation mechanisms. Blood from ankylosing spondylitis patients appeared to be characterized by a TCR beta motif made up of seven or eight highly homologous amino acid variants.

Points on this clonotype: No antigen is known for it. No base quality values were provided; no much bigger clone lies one nucleotide off.

The chain uses TRBV7-2 and TRBJ2-1, and TRBD1 may be the D gene, going by 5 matching bases. The clonotype comes from a female donor with ankylosing spondylitis or in good health (not recorded which). The sequenced material came from blood, either unsorted or a sorted T cell fraction (not recorded which). The DNA reads TGTGCCAGCGCCCTTGACAGTATTGAGCAGTTCTTC. This gives the protein CASALDSIEQFF. With the portions outside the CDR3 filled from the reference TRBV7-2 and TRBJ2-1 genes, the complete variable region becomes GAGVSQSPSNKVTEKGKDVELRCDPISGHTALYWYRQSLGQGLEFLIYFQGNSAPDKSGLPSDRFSAERTGGSVSTLTIQRTQQEDSAVYLCASALDSIEQFFGPGTRLTVL.